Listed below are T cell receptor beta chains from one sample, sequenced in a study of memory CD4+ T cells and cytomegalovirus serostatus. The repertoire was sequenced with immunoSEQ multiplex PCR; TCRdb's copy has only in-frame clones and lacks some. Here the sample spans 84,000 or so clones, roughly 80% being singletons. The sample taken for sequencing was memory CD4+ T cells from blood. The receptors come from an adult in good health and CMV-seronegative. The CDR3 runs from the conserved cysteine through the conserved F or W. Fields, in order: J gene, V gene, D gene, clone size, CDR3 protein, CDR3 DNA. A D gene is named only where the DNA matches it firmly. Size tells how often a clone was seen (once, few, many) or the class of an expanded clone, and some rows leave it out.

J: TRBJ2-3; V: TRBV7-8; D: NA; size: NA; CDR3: CASGFRSSTDTQYF; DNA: TGTGCCAGCGGATTTCGCTCTAGCACAGATACGCAGTATTTT
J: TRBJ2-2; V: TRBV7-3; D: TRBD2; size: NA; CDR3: CASSLTGPSGGGELFF; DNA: TGTGCCAGCAGCTTAACGGGCCCTAGCGGGGGCGGGGAGCTGTTTTTT
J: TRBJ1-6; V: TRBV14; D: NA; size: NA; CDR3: CASSRVAFNSPLHF; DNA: TGTGCCAGCAGCCGCGTGGCCTTTAATTCACCCCTCCACTTT
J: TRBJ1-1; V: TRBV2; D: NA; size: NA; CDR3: CASSDPTAGVAEAFF; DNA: TGTGCCAGCAGTGACCCTACCGCAGGGGTTGCTGAAGCTTTCTTT
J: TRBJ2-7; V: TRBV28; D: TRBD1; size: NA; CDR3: CASSLTFPRDRGYEQYF; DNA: TGTGCCAGCAGTTTAACCTTCCCCCGGGACAGGGGATACGAGCAGTACTTC
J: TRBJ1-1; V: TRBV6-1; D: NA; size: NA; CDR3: CASRDYRVAEAFF; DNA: TGTGCCAGCAGGGACTACAGGGTTGCTGAAGCTTTCTTT
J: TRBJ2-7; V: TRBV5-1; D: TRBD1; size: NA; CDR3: CASSLRQGTYEQYF; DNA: TGCGCCAGCAGCTTAAGACAGGGGACCTACGAGCAGTACTTC
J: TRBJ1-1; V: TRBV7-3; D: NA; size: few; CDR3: CASSLEPDTEAFF; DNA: TGTGCCAGCAGCTTAGAACCAGACACTGAAGCTTTCTTT
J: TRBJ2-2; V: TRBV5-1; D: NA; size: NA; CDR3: CASSLDTNTGELFF; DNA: TGCGCCAGCAGCTTGGACACGAACACCGGGGAGCTGTTTTTT
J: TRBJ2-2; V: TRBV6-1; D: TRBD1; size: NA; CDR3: CASRGTGNTGELFF; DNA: TGTGCCAGCAGGGGGACAGGGAACACCGGGGAGCTGTTTTTT
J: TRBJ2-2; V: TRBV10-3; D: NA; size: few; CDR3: CAIRIVDTSNTGELFF; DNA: TGTGCCATCAGGATAGTGGACACGTCGAACACCGGGGAGCTGTTTTTT
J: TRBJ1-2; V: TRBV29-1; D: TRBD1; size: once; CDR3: CSVEEGQGAAGYTF; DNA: TGCAGCGTTGAAGAGGGACAGGGGGCGGCAGGCTACACCTTC
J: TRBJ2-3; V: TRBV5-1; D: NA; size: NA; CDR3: CASSLGGQSDTQYF; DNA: TGCGCCAGCAGCTTGGGCGGACAATCAGATACGCAGTATTTT
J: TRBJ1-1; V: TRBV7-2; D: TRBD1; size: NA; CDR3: CASADRGYAEAFF; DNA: TGTGCCAGCGCCGACAGGGGATATGCTGAAGCTTTCTTT
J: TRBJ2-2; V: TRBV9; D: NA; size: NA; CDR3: CASSIPHPGGDTGELFF; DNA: TGTGCCAGCAGCATCCCGCATCCAGGGGGGGACACCGGGGAGCTGTTTTTT
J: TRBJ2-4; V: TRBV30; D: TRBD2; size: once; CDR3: CAYRTSGAKNIQYF; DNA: TGTGCCTATAGGACTAGCGGAGCCAAAAACATTCAGTACTTC
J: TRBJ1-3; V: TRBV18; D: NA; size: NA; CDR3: CASSPDRTSGNTIYF; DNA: TGTGCCAGCTCACCAGACAGGACCTCTGGAAACACCATATATTTT
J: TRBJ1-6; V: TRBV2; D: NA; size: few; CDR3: CASILMGVSPLHF; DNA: TGTGCCAGCATCCTGATGGGGGTTTCACCCCTCCACTTT
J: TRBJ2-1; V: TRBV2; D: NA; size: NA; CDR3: CASSGVGQFF; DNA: TGTGCCAGCAGCGGTGTGGGGCAGTTCTTC
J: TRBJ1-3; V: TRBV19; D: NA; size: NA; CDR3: CASSWSSAAGTGNTIYF; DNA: TGTGCCAGTAGTTGGTCCTCTGCAGCAGGGACTGGAAACACCATATATTTT
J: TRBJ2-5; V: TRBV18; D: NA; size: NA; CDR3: CASSPQLETQYF; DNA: TGTGCCAGCTCACCACAGTTGGAGACCCAGTACTTC
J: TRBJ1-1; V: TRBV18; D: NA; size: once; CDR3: CASSPAGGGLNTEAFF; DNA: TGTGCCAGCTCACCAGCGGGAGGGGGTCTGAACACTGAAGCTTTCTTT
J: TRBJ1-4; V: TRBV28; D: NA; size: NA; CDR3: CASTPGGEKLFF; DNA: TGTGCCAGCACCCCCGGGGGAGAAAAACTGTTTTTT
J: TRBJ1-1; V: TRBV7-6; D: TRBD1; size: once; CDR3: CASSATGGEAEAFF; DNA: TGTGCCAGCAGCGCAACAGGGGGCGAGGCTGAAGCTTTCTTT
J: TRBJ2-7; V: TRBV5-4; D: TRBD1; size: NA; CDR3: CASSRDRERVYEQYF; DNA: TGTGCCAGCAGCCGTGACAGGGAAAGGGTCTACGAGCAGTACTTC
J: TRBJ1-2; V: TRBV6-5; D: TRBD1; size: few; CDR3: CASTRGQGDYGYTF; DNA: TGTGCCAGCACCAGGGGACAGGGGGACTATGGCTACACCTTC
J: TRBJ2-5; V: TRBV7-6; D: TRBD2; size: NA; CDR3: CASSSPGLQETQYF; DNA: TGTGCCAGCAGCTCGCCGGGACTACAAGAGACCCAGTACTTC
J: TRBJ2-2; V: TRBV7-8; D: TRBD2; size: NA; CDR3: CASSPRLAGGLNTGELFF; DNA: TGTGCCAGCAGCCCCAGACTAGCGGGGGGCTTGAACACCGGGGAGCTGTTTTTT
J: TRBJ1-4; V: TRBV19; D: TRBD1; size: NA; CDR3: CASRNRGRSDEKLFF; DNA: TGTGCCAGTAGGAACAGGGGGCGATCGGATGAAAAACTGTTTTTT
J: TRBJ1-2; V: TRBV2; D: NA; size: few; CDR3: CASSEVAYTF; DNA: TGTGCCAGCAGTGAAGTCGCCTACACCTTC
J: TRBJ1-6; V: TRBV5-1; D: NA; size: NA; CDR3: CASSLVQEGNSPLHF; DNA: TGCGCCAGCAGCTTGGTTCAGGAGGGAAATTCACCCCTCCACTTT
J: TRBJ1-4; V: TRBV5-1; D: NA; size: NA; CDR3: CASSTEQGANEKLFF; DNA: TGCGCCAGCAGCACTGAACAGGGCGCGAATGAAAAACTGTTTTTT
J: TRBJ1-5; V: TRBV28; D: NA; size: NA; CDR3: CASSLGQGNQPQHF; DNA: TGTGCCAGCAGTTTAGGGCAGGGCAATCAGCCCCAGCATTTT
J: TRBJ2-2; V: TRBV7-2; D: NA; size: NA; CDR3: CASSLNFGVNTGELFF; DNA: TGTGCCAGCAGCTTAAACTTTGGGGTTAACACCGGGGAGCTGTTTTTT
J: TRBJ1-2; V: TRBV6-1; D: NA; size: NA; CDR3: CASSSGGANYGYTF; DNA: TGTGCCAGCAGTTCCGGGGGAGCTAACTATGGCTACACCTTC
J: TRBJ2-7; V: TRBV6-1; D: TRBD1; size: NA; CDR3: CASSEPRDRGSYEQYF; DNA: TGTGCCAGCAGTGAACCCCGGGACAGGGGATCCTACGAGCAGTACTTC
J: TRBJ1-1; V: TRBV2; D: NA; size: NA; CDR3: CANGVKNTEAFF; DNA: TGTGCCAACGGGGTAAAGAACACTGAAGCTTTCTTT
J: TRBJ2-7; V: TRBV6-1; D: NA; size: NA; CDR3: CASSEGRRDFSYEQYF; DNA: TGTGCCAGCAGTGAAGGGCGCAGGGACTTCTCCTACGAGCAGTACTTC
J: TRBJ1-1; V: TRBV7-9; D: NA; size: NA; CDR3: CASSPQDAEAFF; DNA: TGTGCCAGCAGCCCCCAGGACGCTGAAGCTTTCTTT
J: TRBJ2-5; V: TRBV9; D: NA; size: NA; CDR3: CASSLSSFPVETQYF; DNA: TGTGCCAGCAGCCTATCGTCCTTCCCCGTGGAGACCCAGTACTTC
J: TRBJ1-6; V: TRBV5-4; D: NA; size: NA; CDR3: CASSLEQGGLSPLHF; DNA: TGTGCCAGCAGCTTGGAGCAGGGAGGACTTTCACCCCTCCACTTT
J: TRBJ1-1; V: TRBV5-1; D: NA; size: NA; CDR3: CASRSTGQGNTEAFF; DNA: TGCGCCAGCAGGTCCACAGGGCAAGGGAACACTGAAGCTTTCTTT
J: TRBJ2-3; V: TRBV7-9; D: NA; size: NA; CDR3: CASSQTAHTQYF; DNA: TGTGCCAGCAGTCAGACAGCCCACACGCAGTATTTT
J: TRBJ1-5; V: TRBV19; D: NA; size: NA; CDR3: CASSIPTNQPQHF; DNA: TGTGCCAGTAGTATCCCCACCAATCAGCCCCAGCATTTT
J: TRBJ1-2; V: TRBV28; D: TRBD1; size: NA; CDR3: CASSSGRGYGYTF; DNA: TGTGCCAGCAGTTCCGGCAGGGGGTATGGCTACACCTTC
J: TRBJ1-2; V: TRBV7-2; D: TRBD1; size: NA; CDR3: CASSKTGARSGYTF; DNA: TGTGCCAGCAGCAAGACAGGGGCGCGTTCTGGCTACACCTTC
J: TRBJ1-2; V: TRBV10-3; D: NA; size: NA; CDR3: CAISAVSGADGYTF; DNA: TGTGCCATCAGTGCCGTGTCAGGGGCGGACGGCTACACCTTC
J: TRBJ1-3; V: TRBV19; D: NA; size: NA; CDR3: CASSIGFETSGNTIYF; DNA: TGTGCCAGTAGTATAGGATTCGAGACGTCTGGAAACACCATATATTTT
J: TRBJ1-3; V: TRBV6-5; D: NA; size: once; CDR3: CASSYSGTIYF; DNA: TGTGCCAGCAGTTACTCCGGTACCATATATTTT
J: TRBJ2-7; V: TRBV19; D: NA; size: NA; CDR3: CASSTGDSSGEQYF; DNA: TGTGCCAGTAGTACAGGGGACTCTTCGGGGGAGCAGTACTTC
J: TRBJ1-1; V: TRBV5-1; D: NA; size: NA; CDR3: CASSREGRREEAFF; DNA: TGCGCCAGCAGCCGCGAGGGGCGCCGAGAAGAAGCTTTCTTT
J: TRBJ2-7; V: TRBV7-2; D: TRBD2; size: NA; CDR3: CASSTIAGGAYEQYF; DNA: TGTGCCAGCAGCACTATAGCGGGGGGCGCCTACGAGCAGTACTTC
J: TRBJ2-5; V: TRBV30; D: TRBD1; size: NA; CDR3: CAWSVQGWTQYF; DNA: TGTGCCTGGAGTGTACAGGGGTGGACCCAGTACTTC
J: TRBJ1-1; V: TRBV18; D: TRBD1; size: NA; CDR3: CASSPGTGVGQSTEAFF; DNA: TGTGCCAGCTCACCAGGGACAGGGGTCGGCCAGAGCACTGAAGCTTTCTTT
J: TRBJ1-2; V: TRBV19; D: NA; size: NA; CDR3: CASSIESSNYGYTF; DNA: TGTGCCAGTAGTATAGAAAGCTCGAACTATGGCTACACCTTC
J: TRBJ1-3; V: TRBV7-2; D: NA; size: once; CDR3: CASSLALGDAGNTIYF; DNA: TGTGCCAGCAGCTTAGCGCTCGGGGACGCTGGAAACACCATATATTTT
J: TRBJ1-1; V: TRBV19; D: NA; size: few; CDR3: CASSIWGTEAFF; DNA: TGTGCCAGTAGTATCTGGGGCACTGAAGCTTTCTTT
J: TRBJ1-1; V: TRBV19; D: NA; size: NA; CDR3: CASLHPPKNTEAFF; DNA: TGTGCCAGTCTTCACCCCCCGAAGAACACTGAAGCTTTCTTT
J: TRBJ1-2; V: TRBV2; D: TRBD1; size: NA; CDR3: CASSPFGQGVGGYTF; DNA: TGTGCCAGCAGTCCTTTTGGACAGGGGGTAGGGGGCTACACCTTC